This entry concerns a single T cell receptor (beta chain). Compared with the rest of its sample, this clonotype is medium-sized (0.01 to 0.1%). What antigen it recognizes has not been identified. Per-nucleotide qualities are absent, and no much larger clonotype sits a single base away. What the treatment or condition label conveys for this sample: skin biopsy from PPD injection site in Mantoux-positive individual. A robust, sensitive protocol for the amplification, sequencing and analysis of TCRs was described in the study, in which 3' ligation of a UMI-containing oligonucleotide to TCR cDNA was used. Tuberculin skin test biopsies were obtained from sites injected with PPD in individuals who had a positive Mantoux test. Before reverse transcription, total RNA that had not been cell sorted was treated with RQ1 DNase, with a target input of roughly 1 to 1,100 ng. Libraries were prepared from skin biopsies and whole blood to test how robust the pipeline was in samples where T cells are a minority population.

These data originate in a study of naive and memory T cell subsets (dated by TCRdb to about 2017). Study-level background: The figure summarizing the skin biopsy and whole blood samples listed about ten blood donors, 7 tuberculin skin test biopsies and 3 saline control biopsies. Skin biopsies were collected from tuberculin skin test sites or from saline-injected control sites and were processed for RNA extraction as previously described. PCR2 was typically a SYBR Green qPCR stopped at a set threshold; low-input samples could instead use end-point PCR (about 6 cycles).

The CDR3 contains 17 residues, cysteine and phenylalanine counted. This entry keeps only the CDR3 DNA: 51 bases, framed from base 1. Deletion took 0 bases off V and 5 bases off J, with a span of 21 bases between the germline ends. CDR1 SGHRS and CDR2 YFSETQ were looked up in the germline V gene. Beyond this particular receptor, the publication reports: The RNA-based method was acknowledged as potentially sensitive to TCR transcript changes with T cell activation and differentiation. The larger number of TCRs found at tuberculin skin test sites was interpreted as T cell infiltration of a delayed type IV hypersensitivity reaction. Both types of skin biopsy reportedly yielded TCR sequences, though far more TCRs came from tuberculin skin test sites. Details of skin biopsy collection and RNA processing were not given in the paper but were referenced to earlier studies.

The library was generated by UMI-ligation and nested PCR. The ligated cDNA was amplified in four rounds of PCR with nested alpha and beta constant region primers together with the SP2 primer. For the blood and skin samples, reverse transcription of TCR RNA was done with SuperScript IV along with alpha and beta constant region primers. An oligonucleotide carrying the Illumina SP2 primer and a UMI was ligated to the cDNA 3' end using T4 RNA ligase 1. To prevent hairpin formation, the 12-nucleotide UMI was made up of two random hexamers with an eight-base spacer between them. TCR alpha and beta chain libraries were processed separately from the second PCR onward, with dual indexing for multiplexing. After pooling, the indexed libraries were analyzed by capillary electrophoresis and sequenced on either an Illumina MiSeq or NextSeq. To boost base diversity and improve cluster recognition, PhiX DNA at about 5-7.5% was spiked into the libraries. Per the authors' processing: Demultiplexor extracted UMIs from read 2, combined them with read 1 TCR sequence, and split reads by sample indices. Decombinator identified V and J genes and V-J junctions and gave each TCR a five-part identifier that included V and J deletions. UMIs were used by Collapsinator to correct sequencing errors and PCR amplification heterogeneity, so that a UMI-based abundance was obtained for each TCR. CDR3Translator turned identifiers into nucleotide sequence, translated the nucleotide sequence into amino acids, and pulled out CDR3 regions based on terminal motifs. Error-corrected alpha and beta TCR counts from blood and skin were compared after normalization to input RNA amount. TCRdb reprocessing: public reads trimmed at Q25 with fastp, clones called with MiXCR, in-frame beta chains kept. CDR3 protein sequences are deduplicated, and each keeps its most common genes and DNA. The V and J calls were not made by the authors but by TCRdb's processing. Here the sample has more than 13,000 distinct CDR3 sequences; around 5.5% occur a single time. Jointly, the top ten make up 6.5% to 9% of the sample.

This receptor was identified in an adult in good health. Here the chain combines TRBV5-1 and TRBJ2-7, with a tentative D gene TRBD1 over 6 matching bases. The sample here was skin, taken from a tuberculin skin test site. At the DNA level, the sequence is TGCGCCAGCAGCTTGGCCCCACCCGGGACATCAGTCAACGAGCAGTACTTC. Translated, this is CASSLAPPGTSVNEQYF.